The 21 T cell receptor beta chains presented below share a single source sample, sequenced in a study of blood T cell repertoires in COVID-19. Sequencing used immunoSEQ multiplex PCR; TCRdb keeps in-frame clones, though not all of them. The sample lists more than 70,000 clones; approximately 83% were seen once. The sequenced sample consisted of peripheral blood. Receptors originate from a man in his 60s with acute or convalescent COVID-19.

The rearrangement uses TRBV6-1 and TRBJ1-4; perhaps TRBD1 as D (5 bases). V was cut by 0 bases and J by 6 bases, with 11 bases left in between. The CDR3 is made up of 15 amino acids. Germline assignment: CDR1 MNHNS and CDR2 SASEGT. The CDR3 loop is CASSEATGGDEKLFF. The CDR3 DNA sequence: TGTGCCAGCAGTGAAGCGACGGGGGGTGATGAAAAACTGTTTTTT.

This rearrangement joins TRBV10-3 to TRBJ2-5; D might be TRBD2 (6 bases). Germline V CDR1 and CDR2: ENHRY, SYGVKD. The CDR3 has 14 amino acids. V lost 3 bases to trimming and J lost 5 bases, with 13 bases between them. The CDR3 DNA sequence: TGTGCCATCAGTGATCAGGGTGGGAGGGAGACCCAGTACTTC. Translated, it gives CAISDQGGRETQYF.

The gene calls are TRBV19 and TRBJ1-1; 10 nucleotides align to TRBD1. The CDR3 runs 14 residues. Germline V gene data show CDR1 as LNHDA and CDR2 as SQIVND (reference sequence). The V gene end was trimmed by 8 bases and the J gene end by 10 bases; junction bases not matched to a gene: 13. This CDR3 is CASSLGQGGYRAFF. In DNA, the CDR3 is TGTGCCAGTTCCCTAGGACAGGGGGGGTATCGAGCTTTCTTT.

The V gene is TRBV30, the J gene TRBJ2-7; D possibly corresponds to TRBD2 (6 bases). The CDR3 runs to 15 residues. V shed 1 base and J shed 2 bases, with 15 bases lying between them. Germline CDR1 and CDR2: GTSNPN and SVGIG (reference sequence). The CDR3 DNA sequence: TGTGCCTGGAGTGGACAGCGATCGGGGGCCTACGAGCAGTACTTC. This translates into CAWSGQRSGAYEQYF.

This clone has only a few counts. The V gene is TRBV19, the J gene TRBJ1-2, with D unresolved. The CDR3 totals 13 residues. Germline CDR1 and CDR2: LNHDA and SQIVND (reference sequence). Trimming took off 2 bases at V and 5 bases at J, with 9 bases between the two ends. The CDR3 spells CASSINGQYGYTF. The CDR3 DNA sequence: TGTGCCAGTAGTATAAATGGTCAGTATGGCTACACCTTC.

The gene calls are TRBV12-5 and TRBJ1-5; tentative D call: TRBD1 (6 bases). CDR1 and CDR2 (germline): LGHNT, FRNRAP. There are 15 residues in the CDR3. With 1 base removed from V and 7 bases from J, the gap between germline ends came to 14 bases. The CDR3 nucleotides read TGTGCTAGTGGTTTGGCAGGGGTACTTCAGCAGCCCCAGCATTTT. Its translation: CASGLAGVLQQPQHF.

This sequence joins TRBV13 and TRBJ2-7, with TRBD2 matching 12 bases. Germline CDR1 and CDR2: PRHDT and FYEKMQ (reference sequence). The V segment lost 9 bases and the J segment 7 bases; nucleotides outside the gene matches: 7. The CDR3 has 13 residues. In DNA form, the CDR3 reads TGTGCCAGTGGACTAGCGGGATCCGGTGAGCAGTACTTC. This gives the protein CASGLAGSGEQYF.

This chain links TRBV2 with TRBJ1-4, with 8 bases identical to TRBD1. V was clipped by 6 bases and J by 7 bases; unmatched bases: 7. Germline V gene lookup returns CDR1 SNHLY and CDR2 FYNNEI. The CDR3 is made up of 14 amino acids. This CDR3 reads CASSRTGLGEKLFF. The DNA of the CDR3 is TGTGCCAGCAGCAGGACAGGGCTGGGTGAAAAACTGTTTTTT.

Comments on this clone: Germline is not matched at one junction end, which may reflect a read error. V gene TRBV5-4 combines with J gene TRBJ1-1, with 9 bases matching TRBD1. Germline V gives CDR1 SGHNT, CDR2 YYREEE (reference sequence). The CDR3 sequence is 16 residues long. CDR3 DNA: TGTGCCAGCAGTTTGGGACAGGGCGGAATGAACACTGAAGCTTTCTTT. Its translation is CASSLGQGGMNTEAFF. The entire variable domain, with the rest obtained from reference TRBV5-4 and TRBJ1-1, is as follows: ETGVTQSPTHLIKTRGQQVTLRCSSQSGHNTVSWYQQALGQGPQFIFQYYREEENGRGNFPPRFSGLQFPNYSSELNVNALELDDSALYLCASSLGQGGMNTEAFFGQGTRLTVV.

The chain recombines TRBV7-9 with TRBJ1-1, with 7 bases that match TRBD1. The CDR3 runs to 17 residues. V shed 1 base, J shed 0 bases, and the junction held 8 bases outside the gene matches. Germline lookup yields CDR1 SEHNR and CDR2 FQNEAQ (reference sequence). The CDR3, as DNA: TGTGCCAGCAGCTTAGGGAGAGGGGGCGCGCTGAACACTGAAGCTTTCTTT. Translating gives CASSLGRGGALNTEAFF.

The gene calls are TRBV19 and TRBJ1-2; 7 nucleotides line up with TRBD1. CDR1 is LNHDA, CDR2 SQIVND, per germline (reference sequence). The CDR3 is 15 amino acids. The V and J ends lost 4 bases and 4 bases, in that order; junction bases with no gene match: 9. DNA for the CDR3: TGTGCCAGTAGTACCGAGACAGGGAGGACCTATGGCTACACCTTC. It specifies CASSTETGRTYGYTF.

The chain recombines TRBV5-8 with TRBJ1-2; 9 bases map to TRBD1. This CDR3 is built from 14 residues. V was clipped by 3 bases and J by 7 bases; unmatched bases: 7. Per germline, CDR1 SGHTS and CDR2 YDEGEE. For the CDR3, the DNA is TGTGCCAGCAGCTCCACAGGGGGCGCAGGTGGCTACACCTTC. This encodes CASSSTGGAGGYTF. Combining the CDR3 with reference TRBV5-8 and TRBJ1-2 gives the whole variable domain EAGVTQSPTHLIKTRGQQATLRCSPISGHTSVYWYQQALGLGLQFLLWYDEGEERNRGNFPPRFSGRQFPNYSSELNVNALELEDSALYLCASSSTGGAGGYTFGSGTRLTVV.

This clone was detected ten times or more. The chain is built from TRBV5-1 and TRBJ2-5; no firm D call. Germline V lookup: CDR1 SGHRS, CDR2 YFSETQ. The CDR3 length is 14 residues. The V end lost 0 bases, the J end lost 4 bases, and 10 bases lay between the germline ends. As DNA, the CDR3 is TGCGCCAGCAGCTTGGCCCGAGGTTCAGAGACCCAGTACTTC. Amino acid sequence: CASSLARGSETQYF.

This chain joins TRBV14 and TRBJ2-2; 10 nucleotides agree with TRBD2. V was pared by 6 bases and J by 5 bases, with 6 bases of the junction left unmatched. Germline CDR1 is SGHDN and CDR2 is FVKESK. The CDR3 extends over 15 amino acids. The chain's CDR3 is CASRNTSGVTGELFF. For the CDR3, the DNA is TGTGCCAGCAGAAATACTAGCGGGGTAACCGGGGAGCTGTTTTTT.

The chain links TRBV12-3 or TRBV12-4 to TRBJ2-7; 7 bases fit TRBD1. The CDR3 loop spans 12 amino acids. V was pared by 5 bases and J by 6 bases, with 4 bases of the junction left unmatched. The CDR3 reads CASSTGDGEQYF. The CDR3 DNA reads TGTGCCAGCAGTACAGGGGATGGCGAGCAGTACTTC.

This clone has only one observation. DNA of the CDR3: TGTGCCAGTACGACAGGGGGCTATGGCTACACCTTC. Translation: CASTTGGYGYTF. The genes are TRBV6-6 and TRBJ1-2; 9 bases line up with TRBD1. This CDR3 has 12 amino acids. The V gene end was trimmed by 9 bases and the J gene end by 4 bases; junction bases not matched to a gene: 3. In germline, CDR1 is MNHNY, CDR2 SVGAGI (reference sequence).

The chain employs TRBV19 and TRBJ2-1; D is possibly TRBD2 (6 bases). The germline CDR1 and CDR2 sequences are LNHDA and SQIVND (reference sequence). V was trimmed by 7 bases and J by 6 bases, leaving 16 bases between them. This CDR3 is built from 14 residues. CDR3 amino acids: CASKPLREANEQFF. The CDR3 bases are TGTGCCAGTAAACCCCTCAGGGAGGCCAATGAGCAGTTCTTC.

This sequence joins TRBV7-2 and TRBJ2-3, with 13 bases fitting TRBD2. CDR1 and CDR2 from the germline V gene are SGHTA and FQGNSA. J was trimmed by 2 bases and V by 1 base; bases with no gene match: 3. The CDR3 is 17 amino acids. The CDR3 coding sequence is TGTGCCAGCAGCTTAGGACTAGCGGGGGGCAACACAGATACGCAGTATTTT. The encoded protein is CASSLGLAGGNTDTQYF. Variable domain in full (rest from reference TRBV7-2 and TRBJ2-3): GAGVSQSPSNKVTEKGKDVELRCDPISGHTALYWYRQSLGQGLEFLIYFQGNSAPDKSGLPSDRFSAERTGGSVSTLTIQRTQQEDSAVYLCASSLGLAGGNTDTQYFGPGTRLTVL.

The rearrangement uses TRBV5-1 and TRBJ1-1; 9 bases are a match to TRBD1. Germline trimming cut 0 bases from V and 6 bases from J; bases unmatched to any gene: 3. The CDR3 has 14 amino acids. Germline V lookup: CDR1 SGHRS, CDR2 YFSETQ. As DNA, the CDR3 is TGCGCCAGCAGCTTGGGGGACAGGGTAGCTGAAGCTTTCTTT. This gives the protein CASSLGDRVAEAFF.

This chain uses TRBV25-1 with TRBJ2-4, with 9 bases that match TRBD1. The CDR3 is 16 amino acids. Germline lookup yields CDR1 MGHDK and CDR2 SYGVNS. V dropped 9 bases and J dropped 3; count of bases not matched to a gene: 12. CDR3 DNA: TGTGCCAGGACGAGTGTGACAGGGGGTGTCAAAAACATTCAGTACTTC. Protein product: CARTSVTGGVKNIQYF.

This clone was observed a few times. J is TRBJ2-2 and V is TRBV7-9; possible D gene TRBD1, 6 bases. Germline lookup yields CDR1 SEHNR and CDR2 FQNEAQ (reference sequence). This CDR3 region has 16 residues. V was pared by 0 bases and J by 2 bases, with 10 bases between. CDR3 loop: CASSLATGSNTGELFF. The CDR3 DNA reads as TGTGCCAGCAGCTTAGCGACAGGCTCTAACACCGGGGAGCTGTTTTTT.